This is a list of T cell receptor beta chains from one sample in a study of graft-versus-host responses after intestinal transplantation. These TCRs are of unknown antigen specificity. Sequencing used immunoSEQ multiplex PCR; TCRdb keeps in-frame clones, though not all of them. The repertoire consists of about 86,000 clones, with around 89% occurring once and the leading ten covering roughly 0.3%. Specimen: unstimulated CD4+ T cells sorted from spleen or lymph node cells, collected before transplant. The receptors originated from a human donor who was the organ donor for an intestinal transplant. CDR3s include the opening cysteine and the closing phenylalanine or tryptophan. Each record gives: CDR3 protein, CDR3 DNA, J gene, clone size, D gene, V gene. The D gene is left open where the match is weak. The listing skips clone size in some rows; elsewhere it reads once, few, many or a size class.

cdr3_aa: CASSLGDSEKLFF
cdr3_nt: TGTGCCAGCAGCTTGGGGGACAGTGAAAAACTGTTTTTT
j_call: TRBJ1-4
clone_size: NA
d_call: TRBD1
v_call: TRBV11-3

cdr3_aa: CASSLGWGGRWDEQFF
cdr3_nt: TGCGCCAGCAGCTTGGGTTGGGGGGGAAGGTGGGATGAGCAGTTCTTC
j_call: TRBJ2-1
clone_size: NA
d_call: TRBD2
v_call: TRBV5-1

cdr3_aa: CASSLAGLAVNTGELFF
cdr3_nt: TGTGCCAGCAGCTTGGCCGGTCTAGCGGTGAACACCGGGGAGCTGTTTTTT
j_call: TRBJ2-2
clone_size: NA
d_call: TRBD2
v_call: TRBV5-8

cdr3_aa: CAWGDSPYGYTF
cdr3_nt: TGTGCCTGGGGAGACAGCCCCTATGGCTACACCTTC
j_call: TRBJ1-2
clone_size: NA
d_call: NA
v_call: TRBV30

cdr3_aa: CASSYRDRIGYEQYF
cdr3_nt: TGTGCCAGCAGCTACCGGGACAGGATAGGCTACGAGCAGTACTTC
j_call: TRBJ2-7
clone_size: NA
d_call: TRBD1
v_call: TRBV28

cdr3_aa: CSVPKRGTSVSVEQFF
cdr3_nt: TGCAGCGTCCCAAAAAGGGGGACTAGCGTTAGTGTTGAGCAGTTCTTC
j_call: TRBJ2-1
clone_size: NA
d_call: TRBD2
v_call: TRBV29-1

cdr3_aa: CASREQGFGHEQYF
cdr3_nt: TGTGCCAGCAGGGAACAGGGGTTCGGCCACGAGCAGTACTTC
j_call: TRBJ2-7
clone_size: NA
d_call: TRBD1
v_call: TRBV5-6

cdr3_aa: CASSLGQGYGYTF
cdr3_nt: TGTGCCAGCAGCTTAGGACAGGGCTATGGCTACACCTTC
j_call: TRBJ1-2
clone_size: NA
d_call: TRBD1
v_call: TRBV7-3

cdr3_aa: CASRGNWNEQFF
cdr3_nt: TGTGCCAGCAGGGGCAATTGGAATGAGCAGTTCTTC
j_call: TRBJ2-1
clone_size: NA
d_call: NA
v_call: TRBV27

cdr3_aa: CATSTGTGGHEQYF
cdr3_nt: TGTGCCACCAGCACCGGGACAGGGGGCCACGAGCAGTACTTC
j_call: TRBJ2-7
clone_size: once
d_call: TRBD1
v_call: TRBV15

cdr3_aa: CASSLLAGATLTDTQYF
cdr3_nt: TGCGCCAGCAGCTTGCTGGCGGGAGCCACCCTCACAGATACGCAGTATTTT
j_call: TRBJ2-3
clone_size: NA
d_call: TRBD2
v_call: TRBV5-1

cdr3_aa: CASGLGYSNQPQHF
cdr3_nt: TGTGCTAGTGGACTCGGGTATAGCAATCAGCCCCAGCATTTT
j_call: TRBJ1-5
clone_size: NA
d_call: NA
v_call: TRBV12-5

cdr3_aa: CASSPNSPGGSYNEQFF
cdr3_nt: TGTGCCAGCTCACCAAACTCCCCGGGGGGAAGCTACAATGAGCAGTTCTTC
j_call: TRBJ2-1
clone_size: NA
d_call: TRBD2
v_call: TRBV18

cdr3_aa: CAWWAEGGWGTQYF
cdr3_nt: TGTGCCTGGTGGGCCGAGGGTGGATGGGGGACCCAGTACTTC
j_call: TRBJ2-5
clone_size: few
d_call: NA
v_call: TRBV30